A selection of T cell receptor beta chains follows, all from one sample in a study of T cell responses to AZD1222 COVID-19 vaccine. The method was immunoSEQ multiplex PCR; TCRdb's version includes in-frame clones alone and lacks a portion of them. In the table there are about 64,000 clones, 90% to 95% of which are singletons. The sequencing used peripheral blood, collected 28 days after the second dose of the MenACWY control vaccine. Receptors were obtained from an adult who received the MenACWY meningococcal vaccine as a control. CDR3s include the opening cysteine and the closing phenylalanine or tryptophan. D genes are given only for firm matches. The size of a clone is reported for some rows only, either as once, few or many, or as a class for expanded clones.

J gene: TRBJ2-2
clone size: once
D gene: NA
V gene: TRBV5-1
CDR3 protein: CASSLAIRLAGELFF
CDR3 DNA: TGCGCCAGCAGCTTGGCCATAAGGCTTGCCGGGGAGCTGTTTTTT

J gene: TRBJ2-2
clone size: NA
D gene: TRBD1
V gene: TRBV11-2
CDR3 protein: CATIGQAIGAGELFF
CDR3 DNA: TGTGCCACCATTGGACAGGCCATAGGAGCCGGGGAGCTGTTTTTT

J gene: TRBJ2-1
clone size: NA
D gene: TRBD2
V gene: TRBV3-1/TRBV3-2
CDR3 protein: CASSQDSMASGNNEQFF
CDR3 DNA: TGTGCCAGCAGCCAAGATAGTATGGCTAGCGGAAACAATGAGCAGTTCTTC

J gene: TRBJ1-5
clone size: NA
D gene: NA
V gene: TRBV28
CDR3 protein: CASSPEVAGKGKPQHF
CDR3 DNA: TGTGCCAGCAGCCCAGAGGTGGCAGGTAAAGGGAAGCCCCAGCATTTT

J gene: TRBJ1-3
clone size: NA
D gene: NA
V gene: TRBV10-3
CDR3 protein: CAISVAGTRDSGNTIYF
CDR3 DNA: TGTGCCATCAGTGTCGCCGGGACGCGAGACTCTGGAAACACCATATATTTT

J gene: TRBJ1-3
clone size: NA
D gene: NA
V gene: TRBV6-5
CDR3 protein: CASSLTGSGGNTIYF
CDR3 DNA: TGTGCCAGCAGCCTTACAGGGTCGGGCGGGAACACCATATATTTT

J gene: TRBJ1-6
clone size: NA
D gene: TRBD1
V gene: TRBV4-1
CDR3 protein: CASSHPGQLSPLHF
CDR3 DNA: TGCGCCAGCAGCCACCCGGGACAGTTATCACCCCTCCACTTT

J gene: TRBJ2-1
clone size: NA
D gene: NA
V gene: TRBV2
CDR3 protein: CAIDRRGTWDEQFF
CDR3 DNA: TGTGCCATCGACCGGCGGGGAACCTGGGATGAGCAGTTCTTC

J gene: TRBJ2-5
clone size: NA
D gene: TRBD1
V gene: TRBV2
CDR3 protein: CASREGQGAYF
CDR3 DNA: TGTGCCAGCAGGGAAGGCCAGGGGGCATACTTC

J gene: TRBJ2-3
clone size: NA
D gene: NA
V gene: TRBV27
CDR3 protein: CASKRDPGRDTQYF
CDR3 DNA: TGTGCCAGCAAACGGGACCCAGGACGAGATACGCAGTATTTT

J gene: TRBJ2-1
clone size: few
D gene: NA
V gene: TRBV5-4
CDR3 protein: CASSPGPAADEQFF
CDR3 DNA: TGTGCCAGCAGCCCGGGACCAGCGGCGGATGAGCAGTTCTTC

J gene: TRBJ2-2
clone size: NA
D gene: NA
V gene: TRBV11-1
CDR3 protein: CASSLDPGAMNGELFF
CDR3 DNA: TGTGCCAGCAGCTTAGATCCAGGGGCAATGAACGGGGAGCTGTTTTTT

J gene: TRBJ1-2
clone size: NA
D gene: TRBD1
V gene: TRBV2
CDR3 protein: CASSLRDRVGYTF
CDR3 DNA: TGTGCCAGCAGTCTCCGGGACAGGGTCGGCTACACCTTC

J gene: TRBJ2-1
clone size: NA
D gene: NA
V gene: TRBV21-1
CDR3 protein: CASLGLAVNEQFF
CDR3 DNA: TGTGCCAGCCTGGGACTAGCGGTCAATGAGCAGTTCTTC

J gene: TRBJ2-2
clone size: NA
D gene: NA
V gene: TRBV7-3
CDR3 protein: CASSFNAGTGSGELFF
CDR3 DNA: TGTGCCAGCAGCTTTAATGCCGGGACGGGTTCCGGGGAGCTGTTTTTT

J gene: TRBJ2-1
clone size: NA
D gene: NA
V gene: TRBV28
CDR3 protein: CASSPSGGYNEQFF
CDR3 DNA: TGTGCCAGCAGTCCCTCCGGGGGTTACAATGAGCAGTTCTTC

J gene: TRBJ1-4
clone size: NA
D gene: NA
V gene: TRBV6-5
CDR3 protein: CASSRARGEKLFF
CDR3 DNA: TGTGCCAGCAGCCGTGCCCGGGGTGAAAAACTGTTTTTT

J gene: TRBJ1-1
clone size: NA
D gene: NA
V gene: TRBV15
CDR3 protein: CATSNRAWGENTEAFF
CDR3 DNA: TGTGCCACCAGCAACCGGGCCTGGGGGGAAAACACTGAAGCTTTCTTT

J gene: TRBJ2-4
clone size: NA
D gene: TRBD2
V gene: TRBV7-2
CDR3 protein: CASVAGTSGIGAKNIQYF
CDR3 DNA: TGTGCCAGTGTTGCCGGGACTAGCGGGATTGGAGCCAAAAACATTCAGTACTTC

J gene: TRBJ2-6
clone size: NA
D gene: NA
V gene: TRBV28
CDR3 protein: CASTGGQSGGANVLTF
CDR3 DNA: TGTGCCAGCACCGGGGGACAATCTGGAGGGGCCAACGTCCTGACTTTC

J gene: TRBJ1-4
clone size: NA
D gene: TRBD1
V gene: TRBV27
CDR3 protein: CASSIVPGQGGEKLFF
CDR3 DNA: TGTGCCAGCAGTATAGTACCGGGACAGGGAGGTGAAAAACTGTTTTTT

J gene: TRBJ2-4
clone size: NA
D gene: NA
V gene: TRBV5-5
CDR3 protein: CASSLGSDRLNIQYF
CDR3 DNA: TGTGCCAGCAGCTTGGGGTCAGACAGACTAAACATTCAGTACTTC

J gene: TRBJ1-5
clone size: NA
D gene: TRBD1
V gene: TRBV4-1
CDR3 protein: CASSQETGLHQPQHF
CDR3 DNA: TGCGCCAGCAGCCAAGAGACAGGGCTCCACCAGCCCCAGCATTTT

J gene: TRBJ2-2
clone size: once
D gene: NA
V gene: TRBV29-1
CDR3 protein: CSGGDTGELFF
CDR3 DNA: TGCAGCGGGGGAGATACCGGGGAGCTGTTTTTT

J gene: TRBJ2-1
clone size: NA
D gene: NA
V gene: TRBV5-6
CDR3 protein: CASTHAEVQFF
CDR3 DNA: TGTGCCAGCACCCACGCGGAAGTCCAGTTCTTC

J gene: TRBJ2-1
clone size: NA
D gene: TRBD1
V gene: TRBV19
CDR3 protein: CASRGGSSSYNEQFF
CDR3 DNA: TGTGCCAGTAGAGGGGGCAGTAGCTCCTACAATGAGCAGTTCTTC